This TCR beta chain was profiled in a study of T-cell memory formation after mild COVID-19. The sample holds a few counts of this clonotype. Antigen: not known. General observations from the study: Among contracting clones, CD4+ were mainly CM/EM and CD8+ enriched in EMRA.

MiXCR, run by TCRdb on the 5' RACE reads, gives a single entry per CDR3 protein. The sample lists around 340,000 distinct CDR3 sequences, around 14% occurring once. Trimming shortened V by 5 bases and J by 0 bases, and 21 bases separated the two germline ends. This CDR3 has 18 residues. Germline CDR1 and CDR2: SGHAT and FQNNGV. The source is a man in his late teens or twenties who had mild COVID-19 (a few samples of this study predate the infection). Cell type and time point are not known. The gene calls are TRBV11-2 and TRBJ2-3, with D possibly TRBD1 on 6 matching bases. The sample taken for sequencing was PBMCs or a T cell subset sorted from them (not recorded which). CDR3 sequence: CASSPLGGPRTSTDTQYF. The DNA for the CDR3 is TGTGCCAGCAGCCCTCTAGGGGGTCCACGGACTAGCACAGATACGCAGTATTTT.